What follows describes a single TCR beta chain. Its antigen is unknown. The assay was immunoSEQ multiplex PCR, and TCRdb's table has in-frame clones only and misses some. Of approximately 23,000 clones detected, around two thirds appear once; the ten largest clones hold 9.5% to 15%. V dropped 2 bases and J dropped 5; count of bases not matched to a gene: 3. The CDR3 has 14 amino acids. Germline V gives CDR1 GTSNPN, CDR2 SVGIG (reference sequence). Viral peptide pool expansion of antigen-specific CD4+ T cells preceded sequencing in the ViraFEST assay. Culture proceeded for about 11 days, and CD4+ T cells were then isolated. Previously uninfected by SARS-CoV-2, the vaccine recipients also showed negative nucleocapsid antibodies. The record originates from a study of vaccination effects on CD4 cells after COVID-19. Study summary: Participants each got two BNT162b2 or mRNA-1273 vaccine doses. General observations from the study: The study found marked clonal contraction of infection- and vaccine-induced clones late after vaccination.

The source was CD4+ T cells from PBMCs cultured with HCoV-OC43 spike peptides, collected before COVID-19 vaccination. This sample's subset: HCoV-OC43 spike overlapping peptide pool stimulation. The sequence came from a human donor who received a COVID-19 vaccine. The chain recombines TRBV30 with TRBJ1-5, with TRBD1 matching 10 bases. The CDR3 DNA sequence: TGTGCCTGGAGTCTAGGGACAGGGGATCAGCCCCAGCATTTT. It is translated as CAWSLGTGDQPQHF.